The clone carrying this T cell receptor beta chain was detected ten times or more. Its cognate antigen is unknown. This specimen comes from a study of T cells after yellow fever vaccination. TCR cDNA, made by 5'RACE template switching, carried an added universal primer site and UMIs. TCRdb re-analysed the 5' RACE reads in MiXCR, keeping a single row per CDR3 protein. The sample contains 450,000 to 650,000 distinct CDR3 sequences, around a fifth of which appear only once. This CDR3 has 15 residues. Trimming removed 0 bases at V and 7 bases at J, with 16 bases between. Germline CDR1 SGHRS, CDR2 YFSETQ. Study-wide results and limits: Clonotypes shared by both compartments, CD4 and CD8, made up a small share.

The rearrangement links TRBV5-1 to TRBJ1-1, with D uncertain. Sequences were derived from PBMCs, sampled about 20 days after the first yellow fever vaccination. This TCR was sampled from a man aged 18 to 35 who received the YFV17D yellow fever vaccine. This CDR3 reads CASSLVGIEGNEAFF. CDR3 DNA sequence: TGCGCCAGCAGCTTGGTGGGGATTGAAGGGAATGAAGCTTTCTTT.